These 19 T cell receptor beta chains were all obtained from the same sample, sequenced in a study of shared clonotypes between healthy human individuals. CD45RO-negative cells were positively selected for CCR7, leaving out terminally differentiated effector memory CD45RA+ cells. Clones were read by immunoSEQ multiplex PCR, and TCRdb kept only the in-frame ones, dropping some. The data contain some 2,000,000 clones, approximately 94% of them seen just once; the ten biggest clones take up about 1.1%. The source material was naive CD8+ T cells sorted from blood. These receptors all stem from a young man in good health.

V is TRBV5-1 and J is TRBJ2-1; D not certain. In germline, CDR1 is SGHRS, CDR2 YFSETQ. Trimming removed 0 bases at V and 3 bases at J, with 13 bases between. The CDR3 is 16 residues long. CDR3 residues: CASSLELPQNYNEQFF. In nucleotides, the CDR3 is TGCGCCAGCAGCTTGGAACTACCACAGAACTACAATGAGCAGTTCTTC. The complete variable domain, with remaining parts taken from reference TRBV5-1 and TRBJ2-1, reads KAGVTQTPRYLIKTRGQQVTLSCSPISGHRSVSWYQQTPGQGLQFLFEYFSETQRNKGNFPGRFSGRQFSNSRSEMNVSTLELGDSALYLCASSLELPQNYNEQFFGPGTRLTVL.

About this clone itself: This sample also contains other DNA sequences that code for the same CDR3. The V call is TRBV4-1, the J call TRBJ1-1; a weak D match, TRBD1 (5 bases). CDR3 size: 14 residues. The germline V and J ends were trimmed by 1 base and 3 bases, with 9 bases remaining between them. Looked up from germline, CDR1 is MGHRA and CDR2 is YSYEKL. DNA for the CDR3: TGCGCCAGCAGCCAAGTGGGGCTCGACACTGAAGCTTTCTTT. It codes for CASSQVGLDTEAFF.

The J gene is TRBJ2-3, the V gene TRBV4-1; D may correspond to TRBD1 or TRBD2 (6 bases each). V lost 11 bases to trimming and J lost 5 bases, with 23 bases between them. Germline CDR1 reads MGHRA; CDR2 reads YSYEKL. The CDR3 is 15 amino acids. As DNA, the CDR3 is TGCGCCTCTTGCCGGAGTGGGGGGCTCAAAGATACGCAGTATTTT. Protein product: CASCRSGGLKDTQYF.

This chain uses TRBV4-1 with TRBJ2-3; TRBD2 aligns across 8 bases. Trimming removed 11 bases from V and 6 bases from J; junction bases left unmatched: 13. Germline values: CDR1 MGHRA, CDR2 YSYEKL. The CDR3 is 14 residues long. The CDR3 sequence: CASGREGEQDTQYF. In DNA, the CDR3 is TGCGCCTCGGGACGGGAGGGGGAGCAGGATACGCAGTATTTT.

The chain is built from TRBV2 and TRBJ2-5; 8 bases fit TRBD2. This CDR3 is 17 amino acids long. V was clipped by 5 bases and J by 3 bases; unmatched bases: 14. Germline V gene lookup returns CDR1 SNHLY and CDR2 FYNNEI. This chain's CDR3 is CASSLKIELADEETQYF. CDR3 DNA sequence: TGTGCCAGCAGTCTGAAAATAGAACTAGCGGACGAAGAGACCCAGTACTTC.

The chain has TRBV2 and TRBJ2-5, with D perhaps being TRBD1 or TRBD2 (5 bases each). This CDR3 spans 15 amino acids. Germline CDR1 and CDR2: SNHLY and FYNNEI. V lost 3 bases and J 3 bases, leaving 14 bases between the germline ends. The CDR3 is CASSDGGGPKETQYF. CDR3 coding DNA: TGTGCCAGCAGTGACGGTGGGGGACCGAAAGAGACCCAGTACTTC.

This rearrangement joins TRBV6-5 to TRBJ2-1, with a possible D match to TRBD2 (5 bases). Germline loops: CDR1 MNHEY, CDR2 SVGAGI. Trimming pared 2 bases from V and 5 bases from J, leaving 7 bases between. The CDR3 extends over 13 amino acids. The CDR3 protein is CASSYEGDNEQFF. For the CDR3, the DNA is TGTGCCAGCAGTTACGAGGGCGACAATGAGCAGTTCTTC.

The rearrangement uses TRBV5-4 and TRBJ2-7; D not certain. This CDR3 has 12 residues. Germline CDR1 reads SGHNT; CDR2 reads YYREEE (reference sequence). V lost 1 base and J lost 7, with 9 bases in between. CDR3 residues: CASSLRQGEQYF. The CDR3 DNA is TGTGCCAGCAGCTTGCGACAAGGAGAGCAGTACTTC.

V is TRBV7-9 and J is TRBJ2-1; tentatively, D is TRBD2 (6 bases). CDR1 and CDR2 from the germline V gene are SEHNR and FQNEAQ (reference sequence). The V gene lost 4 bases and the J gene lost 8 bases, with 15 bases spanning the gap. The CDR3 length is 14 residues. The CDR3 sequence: CASSSGPGSHEQFF. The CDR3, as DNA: TGTGCCAGCAGCTCAGGCCCCGGGAGTCATGAGCAGTTCTTC. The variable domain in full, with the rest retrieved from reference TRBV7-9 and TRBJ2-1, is DTGVSQNPRHKITKRGQNVTFRCDPISEHNRLYWYRQTLGQGPEFLTYFQNEAQLEKSRLLSDRFSAERPKGSFSTLEIQRTEQGDSAMYLCASSSGPGSHEQFFGPGTRLTVL.

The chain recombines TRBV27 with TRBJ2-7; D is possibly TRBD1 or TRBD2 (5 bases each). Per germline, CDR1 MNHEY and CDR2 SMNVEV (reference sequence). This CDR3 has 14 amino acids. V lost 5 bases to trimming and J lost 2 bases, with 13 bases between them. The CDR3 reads CASSPGTQPYEQYF. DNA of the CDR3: TGTGCCAGCAGTCCTGGGACCCAACCCTACGAGCAGTACTTC.

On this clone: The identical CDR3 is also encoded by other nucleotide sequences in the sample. The CDR3 here is CASSYSERNTEAFF. The CDR3 nucleotides are TGTGCCAGCAGTTACTCAGAGAGGAACACTGAAGCTTTCTTT. V is TRBV6-5 and J is TRBJ1-1; unclear D gene. The CDR3 contains 14 residues. CDR1 and CDR2 from the germline V gene are MNHEY and SVGAGI. The V end was cut by 0 bases, the J end by 1 base, with 6 bases between.

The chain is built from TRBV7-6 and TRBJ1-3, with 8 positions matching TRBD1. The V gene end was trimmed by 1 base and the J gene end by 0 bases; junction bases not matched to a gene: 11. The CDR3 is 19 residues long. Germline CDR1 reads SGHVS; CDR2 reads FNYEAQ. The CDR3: CASSLEQGGLSSSGNTIYF. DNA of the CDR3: TGTGCCAGCAGCTTAGAACAGGGGGGCCTCTCGAGCTCTGGAAACACCATATATTTT.

The CDR3 sequence: CASRLSPRVAGDTDTQYF. The CDR3 nucleotides are TGTGCAAGTCGCTTATCCCCCAGGGTAGCGGGGGACACAGATACGCAGTATTTT. The chain employs TRBV12-2 and TRBJ2-3; no check of the table's D call, TRBD2, against the DNA was made. TRBV12-2 is flagged as a pseudogene. The CDR3 is made up of 18 amino acids.

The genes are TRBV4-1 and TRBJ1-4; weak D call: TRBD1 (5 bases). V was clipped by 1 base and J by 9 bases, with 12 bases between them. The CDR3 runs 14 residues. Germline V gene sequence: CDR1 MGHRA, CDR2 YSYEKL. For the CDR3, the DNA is TGCGCCAGCAGCCAAGCCCAGGGATTTCAAAAACTGTTTTTT. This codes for CASSQAQGFQKLFF.

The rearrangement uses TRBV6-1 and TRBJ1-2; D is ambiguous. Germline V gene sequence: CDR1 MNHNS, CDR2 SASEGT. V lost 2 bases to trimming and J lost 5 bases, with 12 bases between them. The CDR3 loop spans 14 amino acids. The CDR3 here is CASSERGQLYGYTF. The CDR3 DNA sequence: TGTGCCAGCAGTGAACGAGGCCAGTTATATGGCTACACCTTC.

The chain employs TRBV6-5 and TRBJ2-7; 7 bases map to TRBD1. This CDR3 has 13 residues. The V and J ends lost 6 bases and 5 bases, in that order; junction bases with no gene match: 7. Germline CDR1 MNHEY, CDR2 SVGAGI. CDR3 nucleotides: TGTGCCAGCAGCCCGACAGGGTTGAACGAGCAGTACTTC. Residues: CASSPTGLNEQYF.

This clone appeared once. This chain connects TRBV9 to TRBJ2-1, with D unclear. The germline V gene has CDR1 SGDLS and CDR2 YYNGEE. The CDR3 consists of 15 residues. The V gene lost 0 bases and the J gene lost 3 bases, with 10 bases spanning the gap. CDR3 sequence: CASSVDRPNYNEQFF. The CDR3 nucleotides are TGTGCCAGCAGCGTAGATAGGCCGAACTACAATGAGCAGTTCTTC.

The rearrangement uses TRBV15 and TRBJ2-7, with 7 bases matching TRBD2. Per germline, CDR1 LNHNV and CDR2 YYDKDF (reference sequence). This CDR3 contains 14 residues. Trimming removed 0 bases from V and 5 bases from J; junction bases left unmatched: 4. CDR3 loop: CATSRDLGGDEQYF. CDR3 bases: TGTGCCACCAGCAGAGATCTGGGGGGGGACGAGCAGTACTTC.

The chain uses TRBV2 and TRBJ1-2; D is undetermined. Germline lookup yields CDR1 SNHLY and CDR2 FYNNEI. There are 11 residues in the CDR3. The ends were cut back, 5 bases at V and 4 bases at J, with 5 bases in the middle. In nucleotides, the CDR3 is TGTGCCAGCAGTTTATTCTATGGCTACACCTTC. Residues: CASSLFYGYTF.